Listed below are T cell receptor beta chains from one sample, sequenced in a study of T-cell memory formation after mild COVID-19. Using its own MiXCR run on the 5' RACE reads, TCRdb lists one record per CDR3 protein. The sample has 500,000 to 600,000 distinct CDR3 sequences; roughly 18% are singletons. The material sequenced was PBMCs or a T cell subset sorted from them (not recorded which). The receptors stem from an adult woman who had mild COVID-19 (a few samples of this study predate the infection). Cell type and time point are not known. The CDR3 runs from the conserved cysteine through the conserved F or W. D genes are given only for firm matches. Size is stated for part of the rows, as once, few or many counts, or as a class when the clone is expanded.

TRBV7-9	TRBJ2-7	few	.	TGTGCCAGCAGCCACATAGGCCTCTACGAGCAGTACTTC	CASSHIGLYEQYF
TRBV4-1	TRBJ2-5	few	.	TGCGCCAGCAGCCAAACCAGGGGTTCGGAGACCCAGTACTTC	CASSQTRGSETQYF
TRBV14	TRBJ2-7	.	TRBD2	TGTGCCAGCAGCCAAGTATCGTCTAGCGGACACGAGCAGTACTTC	CASSQVSSSGHEQYF
TRBV5-4	TRBJ2-3	.	.	TGTGCCAGCAGCGCCCACGGGGGACTTGACATAGATACGCAGTATTTT	CASSAHGGLDIDTQYF
TRBV11-2	TRBJ2-3	few	TRBD2	TGTGCCAGCAGCCTCAGGCCGACTAGCGGGGGAGGGGATACGCAGTATTTT	CASSLRPTSGGGDTQYF
TRBV29-1	TRBJ2-5	few	TRBD1	TGCAGCGTATCAGACAGGGGCCGAGAGACCCAGTACTTC	CSVSDRGRETQYF
TRBV25-1	TRBJ2-5	.	.	TGTGCCAGCACCGCTGGAATCCAAGAGACCCAGTACTTC	CASTAGIQETQYF
TRBV6-5	TRBJ2-2	few	.	TGTGCCAGCACCCCCAGCGGGCCGAACACCGGGGAGCTGTTTTTT	CASTPSGPNTGELFF
TRBV27	TRBJ1-6	few	TRBD1	TGTGCCAGCAGTTTTTCAGGGGGGAATTCACCCCTCCACTTT	CASSFSGGNSPLHF
TRBV7-3	TRBJ2-5	.	.	TGTGCCAGCAGCCCAAGATATGGGGGCGGGGAGACCCAGTACTTC	CASSPRYGGGETQYF
TRBV24-1	TRBJ2-5	.	TRBD1	TGTGCCACCAGTCCAGGGGGCCTGGAGACCCAGTACTTC	CATSPGGLETQYF
TRBV2	TRBJ2-5	few	.	TGTGCCAGCAAGTCTCCAGCGACCCAAGAGACCCAGTACTTC	CASKSPATQETQYF
TRBV7-2	TRBJ2-5	few	.	TGTGCCAGCAGCTTAGTATATAGTCAAGAGACCCAGTACTTC	CASSLVYSQETQYF
TRBV6-5	TRBJ1-1	.	.	TGTGCCAGCAGTTACTCGTCAGAACCGCTACTGAACACTGAAGCTTTCTTT	CASSYSSEPLLNTEAFF
TRBV4-2	TRBJ2-3	few	TRBD2	TGTGCCAGCAGCCAGGGGAGGGGCACAGATACGCAGTATTTT	CASSQGRGTDTQYF
TRBV21-1	TRBJ1-1	.	.	TGTGCCAGCAGCACCGGGACAGGGGGCCGCACTGAAGCTTTCTTT	CASSTGTGGRTEAFF
TRBV12-3/TRBV12-4	TRBJ2-1	.	TRBD2	TGTGCCAGCAGTTTATCCTCGCTAGCGGGGGGGAACTCCTACAATGAGCAGTTCTTC	CASSLSSLAGGNSYNEQFF
TRBV5-4	TRBJ2-7	many	TRBD1	TGTGCCAGCAGCTTGATGGGACAGGGGGCGAGTTACGAGCAGTACTTC	CASSLMGQGASYEQYF
TRBV20-1	TRBJ2-7	.	TRBD2	TGCAGTGCCACGCGGCGGGGGGGCACCTACGAGCAGTACTTC	CSATRRGGTYEQYF
TRBV7-7	TRBJ2-5	.	TRBD1	TGTGCCAGCAGCTTAAACAGGGGGCAAGAGACCCAGTACTTC	CASSLNRGQETQYF
TRBV3-1	TRBJ1-2	once	TRBD1	TGTGCCAGCAGCCAAACCGGGACAGGGGGTGGCTACACCTTC	CASSQTGTGGGYTF
TRBV7-2	TRBJ2-7	few	.	TGTGCCAGCAGCTCACGCACGGCCCGGGCTTCCTACGAGCAGTACTTC	CASSSRTARASYEQYF
TRBV20-1	TRBJ2-7	.	.	TGCAGTGCTACCCGGGACCCCGTCCGCGGCTACGAGCAGTACTTC	CSATRDPVRGYEQYF
TRBV6-5	TRBJ1-1	few	.	TGTGCCAGCAGTCGAGGTGGGGGCAGGGGGAACACTGAAGCTTTCTTT	CASSRGGGRGNTEAFF
TRBV5-6	TRBJ2-5	.	TRBD2	TGTGCCAGCGGACTAGCGGGAGGGCCCGGGGAGACCCAGTACTTC	CASGLAGGPGETQYF
TRBV5-1	TRBJ1-2	.	TRBD1	TGCGCCAGCAGCACAGGGGGTCGGGACGCTTACTATGGCTACACCTTC	CASSTGGRDAYYGYTF
TRBV5-1	TRBJ2-1	many	TRBD1	TGCGCCAGCAGCAATGACAGGGTTGGCGCCTACAATGAGCAGTTCTTC	CASSNDRVGAYNEQFF
TRBV18	TRBJ2-7	many	.	TGTGCCAGCTCACCACCGAGCTCCTACGAGCAGTACTTC	CASSPPSSYEQYF
TRBV11-3	TRBJ1-4	few	.	TGTGCCAGCAGCCCAGGAGGGGCATTGGAGAATGAAAAACTGTTTTTT	CASSPGGALENEKLFF
TRBV24-1	TRBJ2-6	few	.	TGTGCCACCAGTGATCCCTCCGGGGCCAACGTCCTGACTTTC	CATSDPSGANVLTF
TRBV20-1	TRBJ2-7	few	TRBD1	TGCAGTGCTACAGGGACAGGGAGCTCCTACGAGCAGTACTTC	CSATGTGSSYEQYF
TRBV9	TRBJ2-7	few	TRBD1	TGTGCCAGCAGTGAGGACAGGGCCCCCTACGAGCAGTACTTC	CASSEDRAPYEQYF
TRBV7-2	TRBJ2-1	few	TRBD2	TGTGCCAGCAGCTTAGTAGTGGCGGGAGCTGATGAGCAGTTCTTC	CASSLVVAGADEQFF
TRBV5-1	TRBJ2-1	few	.	TGCGCCAGCAGCTTGGCCCAACTCCTTCTCAATGAGCAGTTCTTC	CASSLAQLLLNEQFF
TRBV5-1	TRBJ2-7	many	.	TGCGCCAGCACCGACGGGGCTTCCTACGAGCAGTACTTC	CASTDGASYEQYF
TRBV5-1	TRBJ2-5	.	.	TGCGCCAGCAGCTTCAGGGGACCGGCCCAAGAGACCCAGTACTTC	CASSFRGPAQETQYF
TRBV4-2	TRBJ2-6	few	.	TGTGCCAGCAGCCAAGAGGGGGTAATGGGCAGGATTCTCTCTGGGGCCAACGTCCTGACTTTC	CASSQEGVMGRILSGANVLTF
TRBV7-9	TRBJ2-5	few	.	TGTGCCAGCAGCTCAGGCCGCAGTGGGGCACAAGAGACCCAGTACTTC	CASSSGRSGAQETQYF
TRBV3-1	TRBJ1-5	.	TRBD1	TGTGCCAGCAGCCGACAGGGGAGTTTTCAGCCCCAGCATTTT	CASSRQGSFQPQHF
TRBV4-1	TRBJ2-1	.	TRBD1	TGCGCCAGCAGCCCCCGGACAGGAGAGTACAATGAGCAGTTCTTC	CASSPRTGEYNEQFF
TRBV7-8	TRBJ2-1	few	.	TGTGCCAGCAGCTTAAAACCGAGGGAGCAGTTCTTC	CASSLKPREQFF
TRBV7-2	TRBJ1-6	.	.	TGTGCCAGCAGCCCCGGTGCTTATAATTCACCCCTCCACTTT	CASSPGAYNSPLHF
TRBV12-3/TRBV12-4	TRBJ2-1	.	.	TGTGCCAGCAGCCCTGAAGGGGCGGGACGCAATGAGCAGTTCTTC	CASSPEGAGRNEQFF